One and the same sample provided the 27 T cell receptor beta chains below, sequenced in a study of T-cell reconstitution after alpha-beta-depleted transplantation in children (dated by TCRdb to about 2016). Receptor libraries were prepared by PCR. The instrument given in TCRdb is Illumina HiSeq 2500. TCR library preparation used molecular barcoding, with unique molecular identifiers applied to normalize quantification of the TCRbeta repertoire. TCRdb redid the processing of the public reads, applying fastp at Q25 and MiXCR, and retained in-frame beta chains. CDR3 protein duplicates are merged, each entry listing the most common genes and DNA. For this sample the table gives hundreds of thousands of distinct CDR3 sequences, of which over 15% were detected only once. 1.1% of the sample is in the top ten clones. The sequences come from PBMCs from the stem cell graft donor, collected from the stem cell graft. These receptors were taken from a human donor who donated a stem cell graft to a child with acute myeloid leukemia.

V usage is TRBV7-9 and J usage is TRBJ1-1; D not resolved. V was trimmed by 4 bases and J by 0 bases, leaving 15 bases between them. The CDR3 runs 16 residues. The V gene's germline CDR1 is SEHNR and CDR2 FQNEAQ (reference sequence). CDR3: CASSSGAGSLNTEAFF. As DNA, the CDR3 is TGTGCCAGCAGCTCCGGCGCCGGGAGTCTGAACACTGAAGCTTTCTTT.

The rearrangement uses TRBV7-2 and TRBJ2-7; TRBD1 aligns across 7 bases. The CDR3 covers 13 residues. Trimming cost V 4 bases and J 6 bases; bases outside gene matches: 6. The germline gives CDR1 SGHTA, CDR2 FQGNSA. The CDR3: CASSSDRLFEQYF. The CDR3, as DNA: TGTGCCAGCAGCTCGGACAGGCTCTTCGAGCAGTACTTC.

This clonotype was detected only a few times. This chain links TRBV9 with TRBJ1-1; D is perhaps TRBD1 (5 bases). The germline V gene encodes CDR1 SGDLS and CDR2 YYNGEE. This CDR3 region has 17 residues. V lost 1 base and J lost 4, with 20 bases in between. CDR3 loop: CASSVFDEGAQSTEAFF. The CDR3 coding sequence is TGTGCCAGCAGCGTATTTGACGAAGGGGCGCAAAGCACTGAAGCTTTCTTT.

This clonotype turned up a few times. CDR3 region: CASSQDIPGGAVKDTGELFF. CDR3 coding DNA: TGCGCCAGCAGCCAAGATATACCGGGGGGGGCGGTTAAGGACACCGGGGAGCTGTTTTTT. J is TRBJ2-2 and V is TRBV4-3, with TRBD2 matching 8 bases. Germline values: CDR1 LGHNA, CDR2 YSLEER. V gave up 0 bases and J gave up 3 bases; unmatched junction bases: 15. The CDR3 spans 20 residues.

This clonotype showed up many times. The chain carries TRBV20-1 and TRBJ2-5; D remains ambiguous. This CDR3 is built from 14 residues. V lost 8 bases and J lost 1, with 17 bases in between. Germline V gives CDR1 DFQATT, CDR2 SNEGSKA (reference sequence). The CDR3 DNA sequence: TGCAGTCTTCGACCGACTGGAATCCAAGAGACCCAGTACTTC. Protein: CSLRPTGIQETQYF.

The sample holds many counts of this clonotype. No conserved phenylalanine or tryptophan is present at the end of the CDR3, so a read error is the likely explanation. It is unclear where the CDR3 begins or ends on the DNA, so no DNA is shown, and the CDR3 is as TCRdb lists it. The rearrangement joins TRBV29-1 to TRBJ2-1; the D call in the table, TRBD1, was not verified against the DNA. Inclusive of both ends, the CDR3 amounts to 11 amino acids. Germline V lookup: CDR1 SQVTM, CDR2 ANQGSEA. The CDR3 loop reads CSVEYGTAFQL.

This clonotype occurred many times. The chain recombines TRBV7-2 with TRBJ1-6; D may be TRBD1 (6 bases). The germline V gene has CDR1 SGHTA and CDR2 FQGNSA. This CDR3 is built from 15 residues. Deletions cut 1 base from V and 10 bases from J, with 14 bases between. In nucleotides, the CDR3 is TGTGCCAGCAGCTTAGATCTGGGGGCGAGGTCACCCCTCCACTTT. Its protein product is CASSLDLGARSPLHF.

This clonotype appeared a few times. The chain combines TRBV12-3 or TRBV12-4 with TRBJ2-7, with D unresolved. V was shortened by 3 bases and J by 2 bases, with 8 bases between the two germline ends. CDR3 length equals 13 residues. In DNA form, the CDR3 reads TGTGCCAGCAGTTTGAAAGGGACCTACGAGCAGTACGTC. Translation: CASSLKGTYEQYV.

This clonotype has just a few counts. The DNA of the CDR3 is TGTGCCAGCAGCGTAGCTACGGGACAGGGACAAGAGACCCAGTACTTC. The encoded protein is CASSVATGQGQETQYF. The chain joins TRBV9 to TRBJ2-5; 9 nucleotides agree with TRBD1. Germline lookup yields CDR1 SGDLS and CDR2 YYNGEE. The CDR3 has 16 residues. The J segment lost 2 bases and the V segment lost 0 bases, leaving 5 bases of the junction unmatched. Based on the CDR3 plus reference TRBV9 and TRBJ2-5, the full variable domain is DSGVTQTPKHLITATGQRVTLRCSPRSGDLSVYWYQQSLDQGLQFLIQYYNGEERAKGNILERFSAQQFPDLHSELNLSSLELGDSALYFCASSVATGQGQETQYFGPGTRLLVL.

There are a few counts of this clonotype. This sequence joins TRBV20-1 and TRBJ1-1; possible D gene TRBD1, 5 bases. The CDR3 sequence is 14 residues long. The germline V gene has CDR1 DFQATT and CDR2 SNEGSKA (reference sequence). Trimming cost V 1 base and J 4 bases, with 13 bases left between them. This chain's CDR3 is CSARGRGESTEAFF. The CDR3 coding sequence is TGCAGTGCTAGAGGTCGGGGGGAAAGCACTGAAGCTTTCTTT.

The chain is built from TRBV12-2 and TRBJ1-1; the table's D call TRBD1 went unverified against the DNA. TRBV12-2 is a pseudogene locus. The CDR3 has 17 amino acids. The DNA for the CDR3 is TGTGCAAGTCGCTTGGACGAACGACAGGGGGTGAACACTGAAGCTTTCTTT. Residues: CASRLDERQGVNTEAFF.

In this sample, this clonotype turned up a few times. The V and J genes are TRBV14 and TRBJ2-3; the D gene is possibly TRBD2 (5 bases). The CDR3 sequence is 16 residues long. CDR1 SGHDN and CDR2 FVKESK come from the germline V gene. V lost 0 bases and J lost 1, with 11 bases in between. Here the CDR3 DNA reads TGTGCCAGCAGCCAAGATGAGGGTCTCGGCACAGATACGCAGTATTTT. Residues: CASSQDEGLGTDTQYF.

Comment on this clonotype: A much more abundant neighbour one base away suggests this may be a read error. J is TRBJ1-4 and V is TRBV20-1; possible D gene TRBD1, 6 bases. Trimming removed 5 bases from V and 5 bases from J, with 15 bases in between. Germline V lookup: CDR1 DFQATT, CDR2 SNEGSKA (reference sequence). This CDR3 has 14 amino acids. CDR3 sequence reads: CSARLGGRNEKLFF. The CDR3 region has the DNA TGCAGTGCTCGCCTCGGGGGCCGGAATGAAAAACTGTTTTTT.

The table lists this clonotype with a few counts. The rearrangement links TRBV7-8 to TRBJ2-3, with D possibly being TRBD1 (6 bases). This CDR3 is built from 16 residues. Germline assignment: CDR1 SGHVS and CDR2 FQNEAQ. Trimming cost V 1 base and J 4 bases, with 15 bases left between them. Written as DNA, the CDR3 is TGTGCCAGCAGCTTAGTTGGGGGCGAGGTCGCAGATACGCAGTATTTT. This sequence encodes CASSLVGGEVADTQYF.

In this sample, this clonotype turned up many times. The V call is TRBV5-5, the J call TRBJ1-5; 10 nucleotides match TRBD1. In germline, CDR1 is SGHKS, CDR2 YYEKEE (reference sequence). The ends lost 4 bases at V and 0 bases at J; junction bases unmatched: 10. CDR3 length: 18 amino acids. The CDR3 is CASSASGTGAYSNQPQHF. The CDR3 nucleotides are TGTGCCAGCAGCGCCTCCGGGACAGGGGCCTATAGCAATCAGCCCCAGCATTTT.

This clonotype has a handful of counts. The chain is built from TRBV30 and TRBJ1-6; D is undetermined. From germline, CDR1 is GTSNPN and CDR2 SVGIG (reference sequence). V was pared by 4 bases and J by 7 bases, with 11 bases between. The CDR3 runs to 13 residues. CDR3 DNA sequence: TGTGCCTGGACTTTAGACGTCAATTCACCCCTCCACTTT. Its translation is CAWTLDVNSPLHF.

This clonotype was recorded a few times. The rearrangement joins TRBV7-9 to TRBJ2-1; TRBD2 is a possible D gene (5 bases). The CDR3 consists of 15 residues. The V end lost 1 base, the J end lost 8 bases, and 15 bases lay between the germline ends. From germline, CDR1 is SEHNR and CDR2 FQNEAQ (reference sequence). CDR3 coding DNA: TGTGCCAGCAGCTTAGACGGGATGGTCCAATATGAGCAGTTCTTC. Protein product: CASSLDGMVQYEQFF.

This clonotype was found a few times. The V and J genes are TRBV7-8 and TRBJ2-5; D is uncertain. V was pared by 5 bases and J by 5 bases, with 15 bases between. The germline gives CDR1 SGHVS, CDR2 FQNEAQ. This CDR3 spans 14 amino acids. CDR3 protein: CASSVFPYPETQYF. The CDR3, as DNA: TGTGCCAGCAGCGTGTTCCCGTACCCCGAGACCCAGTACTTC.

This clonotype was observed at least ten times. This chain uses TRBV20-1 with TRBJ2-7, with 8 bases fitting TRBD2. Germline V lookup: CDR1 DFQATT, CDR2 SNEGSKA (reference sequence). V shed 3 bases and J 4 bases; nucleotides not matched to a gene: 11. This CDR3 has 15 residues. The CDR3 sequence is CSASPGGTRIYEQYF. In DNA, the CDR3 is TGCAGTGCTAGTCCTGGCGGGACTAGAATTTACGAGCAGTACTTC.

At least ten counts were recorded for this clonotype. CDR3 region: CASSPGETNSPLHF. In DNA form, the CDR3 reads TGCGCCAGCAGCCCGGGGGAGACAAATTCACCCCTCCACTTT. V gene TRBV5-1 combines with J gene TRBJ1-6, with TRBD1 as a possible D gene (5 bases). CDR1 SGHRS and CDR2 YFSETQ come from the germline V gene. V lost 4 bases to trimming and J lost 7 bases, with 12 bases between them. The CDR3 consists of 14 residues. Combining the CDR3 with reference TRBV5-1 and TRBJ1-6 gives the whole variable domain KAGVTQTPRYLIKTRGQQVTLSCSPISGHRSVSWYQQTPGQGLQFLFEYFSETQRNKGNFPGRFSGRQFSNSRSEMNVSTLELGDSALYLCASSPGETNSPLHFGNGTRLTVT.

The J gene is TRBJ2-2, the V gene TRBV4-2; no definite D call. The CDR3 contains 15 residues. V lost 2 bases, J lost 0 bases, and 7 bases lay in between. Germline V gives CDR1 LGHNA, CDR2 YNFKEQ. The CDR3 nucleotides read TGTGCCAGCAGCCAAACCTCTGCGAACACCGGGGAGCTGTTTTTT. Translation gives CASSQTSANTGELFF.

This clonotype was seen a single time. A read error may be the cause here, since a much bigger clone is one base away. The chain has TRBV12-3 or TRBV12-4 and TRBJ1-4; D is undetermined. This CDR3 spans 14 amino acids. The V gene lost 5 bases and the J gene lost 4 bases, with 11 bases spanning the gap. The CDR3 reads CASSPGYRNEKLFF. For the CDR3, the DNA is TGTGCCAGCAGTCCTGGATACCGTAATGAAAAACTGTTTTTT.

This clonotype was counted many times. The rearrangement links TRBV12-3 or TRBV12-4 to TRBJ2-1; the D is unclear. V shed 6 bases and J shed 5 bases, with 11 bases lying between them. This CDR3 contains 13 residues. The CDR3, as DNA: TGTGCCAGCAGGGACCGAAACAACAATGAGCAGTTCTTC. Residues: CASRDRNNNEQFF.

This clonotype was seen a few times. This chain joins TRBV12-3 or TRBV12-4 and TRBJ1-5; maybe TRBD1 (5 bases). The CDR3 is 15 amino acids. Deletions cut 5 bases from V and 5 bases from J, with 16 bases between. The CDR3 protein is CASSPGLGAYQPQHF. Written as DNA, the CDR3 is TGTGCCAGCAGTCCTGGGCTTGGGGCCTATCAGCCCCAGCATTTT.

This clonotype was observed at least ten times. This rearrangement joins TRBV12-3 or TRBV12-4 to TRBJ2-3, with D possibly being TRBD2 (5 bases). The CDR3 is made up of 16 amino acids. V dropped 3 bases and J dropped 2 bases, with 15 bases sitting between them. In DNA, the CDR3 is TGTGCCAGCAGTTTTCCGGGATCAGCACCCACAGATACGCAGTATTTT. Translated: CASSFPGSAPTDTQYF.

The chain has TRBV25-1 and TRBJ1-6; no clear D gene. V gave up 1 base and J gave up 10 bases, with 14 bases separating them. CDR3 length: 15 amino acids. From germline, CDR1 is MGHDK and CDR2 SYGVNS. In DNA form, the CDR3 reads TGTGCCAGCAGTGAATTAATAGGACGGAGATCACCCCTCCACTTT. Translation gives CASSELIGRRSPLHF. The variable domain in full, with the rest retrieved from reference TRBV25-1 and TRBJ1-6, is EADIYQTPRYLVIGTGKKITLECSQTMGHDKMYWYQQDPGMELHLIHYSYGVNSTEKGDLSSESTVSRIRTEHFPLTLESARPSHTSQYLCASSELIGRRSPLHFGNGTRLTVT.

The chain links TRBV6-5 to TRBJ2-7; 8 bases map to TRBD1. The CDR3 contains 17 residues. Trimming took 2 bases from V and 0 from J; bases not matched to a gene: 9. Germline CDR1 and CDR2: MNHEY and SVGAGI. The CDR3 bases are TGTGCCAGCAGTTACACCCACTGGACAGGGAACTCCTACGAGCAGTACGTC. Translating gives CASSYTHWTGNSYEQYV.